This T cell receptor beta chain was identified in a study of CD8 T cells in ankylosing spondylitis. The CDR3 has 13 amino acids. V was shortened by 4 bases and J by 0 bases, with 6 bases between the two germline ends. CDR1 is SGHAT and CDR2 is FQDESV in the germline V gene (reference sequence). Making use of molecular barcodes, quantitative 5'-RACE generated TCR beta libraries. Via MiXCR, TCRdb re-called the 5' RACE reads, giving one row per CDR3 protein. The data show around 770,000 distinct CDR3 sequences, roughly 19% seen once. Details on this clonotype: Its antigen is currently unknown.

Study results and caveats: There was a TCR beta motif, made of several highly homologous variants, that appeared characteristic of ankylosing spondylitis blood. Clones tied to disease were said to be significantly enriched in matched ankylosing spondylitis synovial fluid.

This clonotype was obtained from a male donor with ankylosing spondylitis. The sequenced sample consisted of blood, either unsorted or a sorted T cell fraction (not recorded which). The chain is built from TRBV11-1 and TRBJ2-5; D remains unclear. In DNA, the CDR3 is TGTGCCAGCAGCTGGACGGACCAAGAGACCCAGTACTTC. Residues: CASSWTDQETQYF.